These T cell receptor beta chains were read from a single sample in a study of cytomegalovirus exposure and HLA in healthy donors. Assay: immunoSEQ multiplex PCR; the TCRdb copy retains only in-frame clones and omits some. The data show 110,000 or so clones, with more than 75% seen just once and 2.1% held by the top ten. Sequenced: PBMCs. These receptors were taken from a woman in her twenties or thirties in good health and CMV-seronegative. The CDR3 runs from the conserved cysteine through the conserved F or W. Each record gives: J gene, V gene, D gene, clone size, CDR3 DNA, CDR3 protein. The D gene is left open where the match is weak. Size is omitted from some rows. Given values are once, few, many or a class for expanded clones.

J: TRBJ1-1; V: TRBV28; D: -; size: -; DNA: TGTGCCAGCAGTTCCCACTTATCCACTGAAGCTTTCTTT; CDR3: CASSSHLSTEAFF
J: TRBJ2-7; V: TRBV5-5; D: TRBD1; size: -; DNA: TGTGCCAGCAGCTTGTACGGACAGGGAGCCTACGAGCAGTACTTC; CDR3: CASSLYGQGAYEQYF
J: TRBJ2-1; V: TRBV11-2; D: -; size: few; DNA: TGTGCCAGCAGCTTGGTCAGGGGTAGCTCCTACAATGAGCAGTTCTTC; CDR3: CASSLVRGSSYNEQFF
J: TRBJ2-7; V: TRBV13; D: TRBD1; size: -; DNA: TGTGCCAGCAGCATCTCTGGACAGGGCTCCTACGAGCAGTACTTC; CDR3: CASSISGQGSYEQYF
J: TRBJ1-4; V: TRBV6-5; D: -; size: -; DNA: TGTGCCAGCACTACCGGGGGATGGAGAGAAAAACTGTTTTTT; CDR3: CASTTGGWREKLFF
J: TRBJ2-3; V: TRBV9; D: TRBD1; size: -; DNA: TGTGCCAGCAGTGAATTCCAGGGGGCGCGGGGCACAGATACGCAGTATTTT; CDR3: CASSEFQGARGTDTQYF
J: TRBJ1-1; V: TRBV27; D: -; size: -; DNA: TGTGCCAGCAGTTTCATTGGGTCCCAGGGAGGTGGCACTGAAGCTTTCTTT; CDR3: CASSFIGSQGGGTEAFF
J: TRBJ2-3; V: TRBV9; D: -; size: -; DNA: TGTGCCAGCAGCGTAGGAATGGGGCTGAGCACAGATACGCAGTATTTT; CDR3: CASSVGMGLSTDTQYF
J: TRBJ1-6; V: TRBV9; D: TRBD1; size: -; DNA: TGTGCCAGCAGCGCGGAAGACAGGGAAGATTCACCCCTCCACTTT; CDR3: CASSAEDREDSPLHF
J: TRBJ1-6; V: TRBV19; D: -; size: -; DNA: TGTGCCAGTAGCAACTTACAAGGCCGGGATTCACCCCTCCACTTT; CDR3: CASSNLQGRDSPLHF
J: TRBJ2-2; V: TRBV9; D: TRBD1; size: -; DNA: TGTGCCAGCAGCCCTCTACCGGGACAGGGGGCGAACACCGGGGAGCTGTTTTTT; CDR3: CASSPLPGQGANTGELFF
J: TRBJ1-1; V: TRBV13; D: -; size: once; DNA: TGTGCCAGCAGAAGACTTATCTTAAACACTGAAGCTTTCTTT; CDR3: CASRRLILNTEAFF
J: TRBJ2-5; V: TRBV14; D: TRBD2; size: -; DNA: TGTGCCAGCAGCCAAGGGGGACTAGCGGGGACCCAAGAGACCCAGTACTTC; CDR3: CASSQGGLAGTQETQYF
J: TRBJ1-5; V: TRBV6-6; D: -; size: -; DNA: TGTGCCAGCAGTTTGGACAGAAATCAGCCCCAGCATTTT; CDR3: CASSLDRNQPQHF
J: TRBJ1-2; V: TRBV18; D: -; size: -; DNA: TGTGCCAGCTCACCACCTGGGGGGGCCATACCAGCCAGGCATGGCTACACCTTC; CDR3: CASSPPGGAIPARHGYTF
J: TRBJ1-1; V: TRBV30; D: -; size: -; DNA: TGTGCCTGGAGTGTCTGGGGGGGTCAGACCAACACTGAAGCTTTCTTT; CDR3: CAWSVWGGQTNTEAFF
J: TRBJ2-5; V: TRBV7-2; D: -; size: -; DNA: TGTGCCAGCAGCCTTCGTGGCTCCCAAGAGACCCAGTACTTC; CDR3: CASSLRGSQETQYF
J: TRBJ1-6; V: TRBV7-9; D: TRBD1; size: once; DNA: TGTGCCAGCAGCCAAGGGACAGGGGGCGGATCACCCCTCCACTTT; CDR3: CASSQGTGGGSPLHF
J: TRBJ2-7; V: TRBV5-1; D: -; size: -; DNA: TGCGCCAGCAGCTTGGAGCAGGGCTGGATCTACGAGCAGTACTTC; CDR3: CASSLEQGWIYEQYF
J: TRBJ2-7; V: TRBV5-4; D: -; size: -; DNA: TGTGCCAGCAGCGGGGCCCTCCGGGAGCAGTACTTC; CDR3: CASSGALREQYF